This T cell receptor (beta chain) was profiled in a study of T cells after posttransplantation cyclophosphamide. Broader study findings: Later blood repertoires were often dominated by clones from the donor CD8+ memory compartment. Skin or GI-infiltrating T cells shared few TRB sequences with blood.

Only in-frame clones appear in the TCRdb table, and some are missing; sequencing was by immunoSEQ multiplex PCR. The sample consists of roughly 2,700 clones, approximately 70% of them appearing once. Concerning this clone: Its antigen is currently unknown.

CDR1 and CDR2 (germline): SGHRS, YFSETQ. After removal of 3 bases from V and 7 bases from J, the junction contained 3 bases not matched to a gene. The CDR3 loop spans 14 amino acids. Sequenced input: PBMCs. The rearrangement joins TRBV5-1 to TRBJ2-5; 13 bases fit TRBD2. The sequence was collected from a man aged 25 to 45 with a blood cancer, CMV-positive, and with a related stem cell donor. The CDR3 DNA follows: TGCGCCAGCAGCTATGGGACTAGCGGGGTGACCCAGTACTTC. The encoded protein is CASSYGTSGVTQYF.